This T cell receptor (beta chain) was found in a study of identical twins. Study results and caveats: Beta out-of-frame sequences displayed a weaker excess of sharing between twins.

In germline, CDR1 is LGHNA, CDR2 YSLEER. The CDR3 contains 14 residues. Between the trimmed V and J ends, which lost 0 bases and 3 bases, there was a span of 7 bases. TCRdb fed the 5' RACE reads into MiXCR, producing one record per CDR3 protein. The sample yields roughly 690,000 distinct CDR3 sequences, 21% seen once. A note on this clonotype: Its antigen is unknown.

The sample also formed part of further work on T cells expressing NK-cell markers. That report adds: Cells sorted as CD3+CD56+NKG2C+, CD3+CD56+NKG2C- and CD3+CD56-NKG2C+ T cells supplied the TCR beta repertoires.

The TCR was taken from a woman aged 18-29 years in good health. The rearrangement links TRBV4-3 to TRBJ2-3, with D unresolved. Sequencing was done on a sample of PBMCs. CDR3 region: CASSQDGKTDTQYF. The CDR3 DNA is TGCGCCAGCAGCCAAGATGGCAAAACAGATACGCAGTATTTT.